The 2 T cell receptor beta chains listed next were all sequenced from one sample in a study of T cells after yellow fever vaccination. Via MiXCR, TCRdb re-called the 5' RACE reads, giving one row per CDR3 protein. The table lists about 260,000 distinct CDR3 sequences, roughly 13% of them singletons. The sample here was CD4+ T cells sorted from PBMCs, taken 45 days after the yellow fever booster vaccination. These receptors were taken from a man aged 25-45 years who received the YFV17D yellow fever vaccine.

V usage is TRBV4-2 and J usage is TRBJ2-5; 9 nucleotides line up with TRBD2. Germline V lookup: CDR1 LGHNA, CDR2 YNFKEQ. With 4 bases clipped from V and 0 bases from J, the junction kept 24 bases outside the gene matches. The CDR3 has 22 amino acids. CDR3 region: CASSPGTGPGSGRLEYQETQYF. The CDR3 nucleotides are TGTGCCAGCAGCCCCGGGACGGGGCCGGGCAGCGGGAGGTTGGAGTACCAAGAGACCCAGTACTTC.

The CDR3 region is CASIEPGAGGQYF. The CDR3 coding sequence is TGTGCCAGCATCGAGCCGGGGGCTGGAGGGCAGTACTTC. The chain has TRBV6-1 and TRBJ2-7; D tentatively fits TRBD1 or TRBD2 (6 bases each). The V and J ends lost 7 bases and 9 bases respectively, with 19 bases between them. CDR3 size: 13 residues. Germline V gene data show CDR1 as MNHNS and CDR2 as SASEGT.